The 20 T cell receptor beta chains presented below share a single source sample, sequenced in a study of blood T cells in healthy people across ages. The use of a sample-barcoded 5' primer and a J-beta primer mix characterized a second PCR of roughly 7 to 12 cycles. In TCRdb, the 5' RACE reads were re-called with MiXCR into one record per CDR3 protein. The sample lists roughly 2 million distinct CDR3 sequences, around half occurring once. The material sequenced was blood. The source is a woman between 40 and 55 years old in good health.

This clonotype was found a few times. The chain combines TRBV7-2 with TRBJ2-7; 7 positions agree with TRBD1. Trimming at V came to 1 base and at J to 3 bases, leaving 3 bases not matched to a gene. Per the germline V gene, CDR1 is SGHTA and CDR2 is FQGNSA. This CDR3 spans 14 amino acids. The CDR3 region is CASSLEGAYYEQYF. CDR3 nucleotides: TGTGCCAGCAGCTTAGAGGGGGCATACTACGAGCAGTACTTC.

The chain joins TRBV3-1 to TRBJ2-6; D not certain. Trimming removed 4 bases from V and 0 bases from J, with 10 bases in between. CDR1 is LGHDT and CDR2 is YNNKEL in the germline V gene (reference sequence). The length of the CDR3 is 16 residues. CDR3 nucleotide sequence: TGTGCCAGCAGCCCGAGGATGCCCTCTGGGGCCAACGTCCTGACTTTC. Amino acid sequence: CASSPRMPSGANVLTF.

The chain carries TRBV5-8 and TRBJ1-5, with D possibly matching TRBD1 (5 bases). V lost 2 bases, J lost 5 bases, and 17 bases lay in between. The CDR3 covers 16 residues. CDR1 SGHTS and CDR2 YDEGEE come from the germline V gene. DNA for the CDR3: TGTGCCAGCAGCTTTACGGGAGGGGCGGGCGATCAGCCCCAGCATTTT. It is translated as CASSFTGGAGDQPQHF.

The rearrangement uses TRBV20-1 and TRBJ1-6; 8 nucleotides align to TRBD1. The germline V gene has CDR1 DFQATT and CDR2 SNEGSKA (reference sequence). The CDR3 is 16 residues long. The V segment lost 6 bases and the J segment 0 bases; nucleotides outside the gene matches: 7. This CDR3 reads CSAEGQGRSYNSPLHF. CDR3 sequence (DNA): TGCAGTGCAGAAGGACAGGGTCGCTCCTATAATTCACCCCTCCACTTT.

The chain uses TRBV5-1 and TRBJ1-2; the match to TRBD1 covers 9 bases. V lost 0 bases, J lost 4 bases, and 7 bases stayed unmatched. Germline CDR1 is SGHRS and CDR2 is YFSETQ. The CDR3 loop spans 16 amino acids. The CDR3 region has the DNA TGCGCCAGCAGCTTGGAACAGGGGGCGTCGATCTATGGCTACACCTTC. It translates to CASSLEQGASIYGYTF.

V and J are TRBV6-5 and TRBJ2-7; TRBD1 matches at 9 bases. The length of the CDR3 is 15 residues. J was trimmed by 6 bases and V by 7 bases; bases with no gene match: 13. Germline V gene sequence: CDR1 MNHEY, CDR2 SVGAGI. CDR3 residues: CASTRTGTGKIEQYF. The CDR3 coding sequence is TGTGCCAGCACCAGAACAGGGACAGGGAAGATCGAGCAGTACTTC.

The chain carries TRBV12-3 or TRBV12-4 and TRBJ2-5, with a weak D call TRBD2 (6 bases). This CDR3 comprises 17 residues. Between the trimmed V and J ends, which lost 6 bases and 0 bases, there was a span of 20 bases. CDR3 sequence (DNA): TGTGCCAGCAGGGAGGAGGGCATGGGGCCTTACCAAGAGACCCAGTACTTC. Protein product: CASREEGMGPYQETQYF.

V and J are TRBV27 and TRBJ1-1; D unclear. The V end was cut by 5 bases, the J end by 7 bases, with 14 bases between. Per the germline V gene, CDR1 is MNHEY and CDR2 is SMNVEV (reference sequence). The CDR3 totals 13 residues. CDR3 loop: CASSVSRTLEAFF. The CDR3 DNA follows: TGTGCCAGCAGTGTGAGTAGGACCCTTGAAGCTTTCTTT.

The rearrangement uses TRBV12-3 or TRBV12-4 and TRBJ1-4; TRBD1 is a possible D gene (5 bases). The CDR3 extends over 14 amino acids. Trimming shortened V by 6 bases and J by 5 bases, and 13 bases separated the two germline ends. The CDR3: CASSLARENEKLFF. In DNA form, the CDR3 reads TGTGCCAGCAGCCTGGCCAGGGAGAATGAAAAACTGTTTTTT.

V gene TRBV10-3 combines with J gene TRBJ2-3, with TRBD1 matching over 7 bases. The CDR3 spans 15 residues. Germline CDR1 and CDR2: ENHRY and SYGVKD. Trimming removed 2 bases from V and 3 bases from J; junction bases left unmatched: 5. CDR3 bases: TGTGCCATCAGTGAGCCTAGACAGGGAACAGATACGCAGTATTTT. Residues: CAISEPRQGTDTQYF.

CDR3 in amino acids: CSARRAGGNIQYF. The CDR3, as DNA: TGCAGTGCTAGACGAGCGGGGGGAAACATTCAGTACTTC. This chain links TRBV20-1 with TRBJ2-4; 9 nucleotides align to TRBD2. Trimming at V came to 2 bases and at J to 6 bases, leaving 2 bases not matched to a gene. CDR3 length: 13 residues. The germline CDR1 and CDR2 sequences are DFQATT and SNEGSKA (reference sequence).

This clonotype was seen a handful of times. The V call is TRBV4-1, the J call TRBJ2-6; D possibly matches TRBD1 or TRBD2 (6 bases each). This CDR3 comprises 17 residues. V gave up 1 base and J gave up 2 bases, with 12 bases separating them. Germline CDR1 is MGHRA and CDR2 is YSYEKL. DNA of the CDR3: TGCGCCAGCAGCCAAGTGGTTGGGGGGCCTGGGGCCAACGTCCTGACTTTC. Protein: CASSQVVGGPGANVLTF.

This chain joins TRBV28 and TRBJ1-2, with 7 bases fitting TRBD1. The CDR3 is 15 amino acids. J lost 5 bases, V lost 2 bases, and 8 bases had no gene match. Germline assignment: CDR1 MDHEN and CDR2 SYDVKM. CDR3 residues: CASSLIGQDTYGYTF. The CDR3 region has the DNA TGTGCCAGCAGTTTAATCGGACAGGATACATATGGCTACACCTTC.

This chain uses TRBV10-3 with TRBJ2-3; tentative D call: TRBD1 (6 bases). Trimming shortened V by 5 bases and J by 2 bases, and 11 bases separated the two germline ends. The germline V gene has CDR1 ENHRY and CDR2 SYGVKD. The CDR3 extends over 14 amino acids. The CDR3 loop is CAISTTGYTDTQYF. The CDR3, as DNA: TGTGCCATCAGTACGACAGGTTACACAGATACGCAGTATTTT.

The gene calls are TRBV20-1 and TRBJ2-5, with 10 bases matching TRBD2. CDR3 length: 15 amino acids. Germline assignment: CDR1 DFQATT and CDR2 SNEGSKA (reference sequence). Trimming took 4 bases from V and 2 from J; bases not matched to a gene: 7. The CDR3 DNA reads TGCAGTGCTAAAACGGGGACTAGCGAGCAAGAGACCCAGTACTTC. Its translation is CSAKTGTSEQETQYF.

A few counts support this clonotype. The chain joins TRBV4-1 to TRBJ2-3; TRBD2 matches at 8 bases. J gave up 7 bases and V 3 bases, and 9 bases lay outside the gene matches. Per germline, CDR1 MGHRA and CDR2 YSYEKL. The CDR3 contains 15 residues. The CDR3 spells CASSHLLTSGNTQYF. CDR3 DNA sequence: TGCGCCAGCAGCCATCTTTTAACTAGCGGAAATACGCAGTATTTT.

This clonotype has more than one count but fewer than ten. The chain links TRBV6-5 to TRBJ1-2; D possibly corresponds to TRBD1 (5 bases). From germline, CDR1 is MNHEY and CDR2 SVGAGI. The CDR3 is made up of 13 amino acids. Trimming left V 2 bases short and J 7 bases short, with 11 bases between. The CDR3 DNA reads TGTGCCAGCAGTTACGCCGGGGCGGGTGGCTACACCTTC. This translates into CASSYAGAGGYTF.

The V call is TRBV7-2, the J call TRBJ2-5, with TRBD2 matching over 7 bases. V was clipped by 4 bases and J by 7 bases; unmatched bases: 12. Germline V lookup: CDR1 SGHTA, CDR2 FQGNSA. CDR3 length: 15 amino acids. The DNA of the CDR3 is TGTGCCAGCAGCTCCATGGGGGGGGGAGGGGTGACCCAGTACTTC. This sequence encodes CASSSMGGGGVTQYF. The entire variable domain, with the rest obtained from reference TRBV7-2 and TRBJ2-5, is as follows: GAGVSQSPSNKVTEKGKDVELRCDPISGHTALYWYRQSLGQGLEFLIYFQGNSAPDKSGLPSDRFSAERTGGSVSTLTIQRTQQEDSAVYLCASSSMGGGGVTQYFGPGTRLLVL.

This clonotype was seen more than once but under ten times. The rearrangement uses TRBV27 and TRBJ1-2, with D perhaps matching TRBD1 (6 bases). The CDR3 length is 14 residues. Trimming pared 0 bases from V and 4 bases from J, leaving 9 bases between. Germline CDR1 reads MNHEY; CDR2 reads SMNVEV (reference sequence). The CDR3 region has the DNA TGTGCCAGCAGTTTATCGTGGGACACCTATGGCTACACCTTC. It is translated as CASSLSWDTYGYTF.

The chain has TRBV6-2 or TRBV6-3 and TRBJ1-5, with 9 bases lining up with TRBD1. Germline V gene data show CDR1 as MNHEY and CDR2 as SVGEGT. The CDR3 covers 16 residues. The ends lost 2 bases at V and 6 bases at J; junction bases unmatched: 8. CDR3 sequence (DNA): TGTGCCAGCAGTTACCGTCCGGACAGGGGAGCTCAGCCCCAGCATTTT. This codes for CASSYRPDRGAQPQHF.